This TCR beta chain was obtained from a study of blood T cell repertoires in COVID-19. Overall study: The United States, Italy and Spain supplied acute and convalescent COVID-19 samples. Sources were T cells, B-cell-depleted T cells, or PBMCs; the material itself was cDNA or gDNA.

Trimming at V came to 3 bases and at J to 4 bases, leaving 5 bases not matched to a gene. This CDR3 contains 14 residues. Germline V gene data show CDR1 as SNHLY and CDR2 as FYNNEI. Authors' analysis steps: Amplified reference gene primers provided the basis for estimating nucleated cell counts. Repertoires were generated with immunoSEQ multiplex PCR, while TCRdb's copy carries only in-frame clones and drops some. The V and J calls and clone size were taken over from that table, and D and trimming were inferred from the DNA. The table lists around 70,000 clones, roughly 80% of them singletons. Sequencing input: peripheral blood. The sequence came from a human donor in a cohort sampled during active COVID-19. This chain links TRBV2 with TRBJ2-7, with 8 positions matching TRBD2. CDR3 in amino acids: CASSEEAGAYEQYF. CDR3 DNA sequence: TGTGCCAGCAGTGAGGAAGCGGGGGCTTACGAGCAGTACTTC.